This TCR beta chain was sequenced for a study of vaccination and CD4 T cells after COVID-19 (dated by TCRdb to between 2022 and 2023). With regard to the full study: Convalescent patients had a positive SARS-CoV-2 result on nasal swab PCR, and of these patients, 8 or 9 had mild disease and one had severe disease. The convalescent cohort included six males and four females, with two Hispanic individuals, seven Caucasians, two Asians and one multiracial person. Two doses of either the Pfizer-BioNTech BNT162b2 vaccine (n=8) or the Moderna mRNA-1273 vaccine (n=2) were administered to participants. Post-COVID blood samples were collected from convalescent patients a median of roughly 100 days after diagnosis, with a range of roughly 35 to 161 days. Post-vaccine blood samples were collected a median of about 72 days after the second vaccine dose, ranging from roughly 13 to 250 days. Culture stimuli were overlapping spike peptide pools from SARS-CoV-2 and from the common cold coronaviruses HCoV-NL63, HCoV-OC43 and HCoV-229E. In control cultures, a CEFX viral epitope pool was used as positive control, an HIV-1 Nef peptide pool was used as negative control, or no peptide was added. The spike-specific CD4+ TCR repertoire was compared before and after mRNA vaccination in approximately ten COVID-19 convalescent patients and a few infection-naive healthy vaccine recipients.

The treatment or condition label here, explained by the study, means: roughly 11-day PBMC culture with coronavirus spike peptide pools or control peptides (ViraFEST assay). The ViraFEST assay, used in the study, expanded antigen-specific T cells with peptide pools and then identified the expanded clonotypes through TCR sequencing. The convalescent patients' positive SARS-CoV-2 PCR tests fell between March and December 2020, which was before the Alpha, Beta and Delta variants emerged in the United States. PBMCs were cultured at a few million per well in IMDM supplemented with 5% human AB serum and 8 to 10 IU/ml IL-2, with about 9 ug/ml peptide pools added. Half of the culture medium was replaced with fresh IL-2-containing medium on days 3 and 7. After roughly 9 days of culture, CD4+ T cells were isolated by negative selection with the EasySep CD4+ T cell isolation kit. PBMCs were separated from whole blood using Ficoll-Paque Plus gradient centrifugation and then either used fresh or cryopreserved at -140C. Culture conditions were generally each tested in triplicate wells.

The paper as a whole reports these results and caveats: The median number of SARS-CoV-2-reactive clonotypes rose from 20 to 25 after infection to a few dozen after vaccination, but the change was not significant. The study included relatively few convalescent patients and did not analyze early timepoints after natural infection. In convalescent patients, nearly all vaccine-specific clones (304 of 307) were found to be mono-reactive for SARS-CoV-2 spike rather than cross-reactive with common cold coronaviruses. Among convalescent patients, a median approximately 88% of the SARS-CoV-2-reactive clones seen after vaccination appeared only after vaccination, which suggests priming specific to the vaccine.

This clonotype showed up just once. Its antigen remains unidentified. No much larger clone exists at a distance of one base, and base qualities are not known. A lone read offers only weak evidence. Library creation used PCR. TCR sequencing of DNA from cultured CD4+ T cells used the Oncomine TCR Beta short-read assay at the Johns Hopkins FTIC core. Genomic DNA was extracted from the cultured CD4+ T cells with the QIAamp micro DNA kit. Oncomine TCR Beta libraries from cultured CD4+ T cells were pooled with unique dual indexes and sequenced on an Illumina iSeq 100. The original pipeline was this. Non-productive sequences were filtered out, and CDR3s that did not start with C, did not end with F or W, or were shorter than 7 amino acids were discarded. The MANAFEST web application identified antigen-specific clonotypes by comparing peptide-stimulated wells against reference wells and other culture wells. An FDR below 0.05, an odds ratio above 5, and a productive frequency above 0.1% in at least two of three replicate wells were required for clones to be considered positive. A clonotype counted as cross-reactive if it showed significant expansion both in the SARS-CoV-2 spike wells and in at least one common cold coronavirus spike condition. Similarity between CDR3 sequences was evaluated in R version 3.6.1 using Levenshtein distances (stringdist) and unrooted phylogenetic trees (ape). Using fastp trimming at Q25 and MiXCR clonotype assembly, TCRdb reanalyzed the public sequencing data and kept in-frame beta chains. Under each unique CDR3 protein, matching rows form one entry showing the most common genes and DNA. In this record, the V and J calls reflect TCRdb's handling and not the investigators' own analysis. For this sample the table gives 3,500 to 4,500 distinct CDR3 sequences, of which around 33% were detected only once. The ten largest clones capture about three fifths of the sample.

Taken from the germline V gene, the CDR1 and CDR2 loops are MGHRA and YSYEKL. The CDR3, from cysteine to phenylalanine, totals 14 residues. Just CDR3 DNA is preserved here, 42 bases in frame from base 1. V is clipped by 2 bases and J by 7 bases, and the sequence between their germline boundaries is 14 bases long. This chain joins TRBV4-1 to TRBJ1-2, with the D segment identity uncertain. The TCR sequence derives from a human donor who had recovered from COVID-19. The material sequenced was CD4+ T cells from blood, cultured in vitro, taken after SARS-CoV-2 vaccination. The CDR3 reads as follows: CASSQRVLDVGYTF. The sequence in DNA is TGCGCCAGCAGCCAACGAGTCCTCGACGTTGGCTACACCTTC.